The clone carrying this TCR beta chain was observed a handful of times. Its antigen remains unknown. Gene names refer to mouse genes. Read coverage stops 1 residue before the CDR3 terminus; the germline J gene supplies the remainder. This sample was taken from a study of tissue T cells after allogeneic stem cell transplantation. Regarding the study as a whole: In patients and mice, blood and spleen missed much of tissue repertoire.

Described time point: mouse harvest day 7 after allogeneic transplant. Mouse grafts combined 10^7 T-cell-depleted bone marrow cells with 10^6 splenic CD5+ T cells. B6 (H2b) cells into BALB/c (H2d) mice; tissues taken at day 7 or 14. Survey-depth TCRbeta CDR3 sequencing reported V/J genes and productive frequencies. The method was immunoSEQ multiplex PCR; TCRdb's version includes in-frame clones alone and lacks a portion of them. The sample lists some 7,700 clones, about 52% occurring once. The CDR3 is 12 amino acids. Trimming pared 4 bases from V and 1 base from J, leaving 4 bases between. From germline, CDR1 is KGHPV and CDR2 FQNQEV (reference sequence).

The specimen was gut tissue. V gene TRBV26 combines with J gene TRBJ1-1; no clear D gene. The receptor's source is a female BALB/c mouse given C57BL/6 T cells with graft-versus-host disease after an allogeneic hematopoietic cell transplant. CDR3 DNA, as far as it was read: TGTGCCAGCAGTCCGGGAAACACAGAAGTCTTC. Protein product: CASSPGNTEVF. The entire CDR3 protein is CASSPGNTEVFF. The variable domain in full, with the rest retrieved from reference TRBV26 and TRBJ1-1, is NSKVIQTPRYLVKGQGQKAKMRCIPEKGHPVVFWYQQNKNNEFKFLINFQNQEVLQQIDMTEKRFSAECPSNSPCSLEIQSSEAGDSALYLCASSPGNTEVFFGKGTRLTVV.